Included here is one T cell receptor (beta chain) sequence, with context. Its target is unknown. The data were obtained in a study of regulatory T cells. Broader study findings: Compared with autologous conventional CD4+ cells and control regulatory cells, CD3G-deficient regulatory T cells showed reduced diversity.

CDR3 length: 15 residues. Germline-derived CDR1 and CDR2 are MDHEN and SYDVKM. V shed 3 bases and J shed 1 base, with 10 bases lying between them. Primers: 52 TRBV forward and 13 TRBJ reverse. Libraries were prepared by immunoSEQ multiplex PCR; TCRdb keeps only in-frame clonotypes and omits some of them. The repertoire holds about 3,400 clones, around 94% seen once, with 3.4% in the top ten. The gene calls are TRBV28 and TRBJ2-1; no reliable D call. Input material: CD4+ Tregs sorted from blood. The clonotype originates from a person aged 18 to 35 with CD3G deficiency. The chain's CDR3 is CASSLFRSSYNEQFF. Written as DNA, the CDR3 is TGTGCCAGCAGTTTGTTCAGGAGTTCCTACAATGAGCAGTTCTTC. Full variable domain (missing parts from reference TRBV28 and TRBJ2-1): DVKVTQSSRYLVKRTGEKVFLECVQDMDHENMFWYRQDPGLGLRLIYFSYDVKMKEKGDIPEGYSVSREKKERFSLILESASTNQTSMYLCASSLFRSSYNEQFFGPGTRLTVL.